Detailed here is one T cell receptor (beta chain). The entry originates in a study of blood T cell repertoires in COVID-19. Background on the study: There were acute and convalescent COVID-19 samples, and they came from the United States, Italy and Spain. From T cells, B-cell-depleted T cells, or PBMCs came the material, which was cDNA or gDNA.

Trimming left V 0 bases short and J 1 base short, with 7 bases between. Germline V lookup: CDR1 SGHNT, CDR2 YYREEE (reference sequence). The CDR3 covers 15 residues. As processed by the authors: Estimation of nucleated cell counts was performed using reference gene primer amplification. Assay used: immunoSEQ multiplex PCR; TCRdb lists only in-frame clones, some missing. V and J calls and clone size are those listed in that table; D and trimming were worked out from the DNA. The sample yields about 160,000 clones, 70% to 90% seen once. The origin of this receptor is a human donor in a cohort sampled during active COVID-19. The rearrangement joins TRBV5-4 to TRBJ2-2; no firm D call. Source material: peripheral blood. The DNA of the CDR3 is TGTGCCAGCAGCTTGGGGGCAGGGAACACCGGGGAGCTGTTTTTT. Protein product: CASSLGAGNTGELFF.